This T cell receptor (beta chain) comes out of a study of blood T cell repertoires in COVID-19. Background on the study: Samples came from the United States, Italy and Spain, spanning acute and convalescent COVID-19. In each case, the material was cDNA or gDNA derived from T cells, B-cell-depleted T cells, or PBMCs.

V was pared by 5 bases and J by 0 bases, with 3 bases of the junction left unmatched. CDR3 length equals 15 residues. Looked up from germline, CDR1 is SGHAT and CDR2 is FQNNGV. Sequencing was performed with immunoSEQ multiplex PCR; in TCRdb, only in-frame clones are kept and a portion is missing. The repertoire has about 56,000 clones, roughly 87% of them found once; the top ten carry about 46%. This clone has a single count. Patients from Seattle were sampled longitudinally, starting during active infection. The chain has TRBV11-2 and TRBJ2-1; 8 bases fit TRBD2. Sequenced: peripheral blood. The receptor was derived from a woman aged 60-75 years with COVID-19, enrolled during active disease. The CDR3 DNA reads as TGTGCCAGCAGCGAGCTAGCGGGCTCCTACAATGAGCAGTTCTTC. Amino acids: CASSELAGSYNEQFF.